This TCR beta chain was identified in a study of vaccination and CD4 T cells after COVID-19. A word on this clonotype: Its antigen is still unknown.

Treatment noted: 10-day PBMC culture with coronavirus spike peptide pools or control peptides (ViraFEST assay). Germline trimming cut 1 base from V and 4 bases from J; bases unmatched to any gene: 2. The V gene's germline CDR1 is SGHDT and CDR2 YYEEEE. The CDR3 sequence is 15 residues long. The assay that was used to sequence DNA from cultured CD4+ T cells was the Oncomine TCR Beta short-read assay. TCRdb recomputed calls from the PCR reads with MiXCR, one row per CDR3 protein. The sample consists of around 16,000 distinct CDR3 sequences, 73% of them appearing once. The source is a human donor who had recovered from COVID-19. The V gene is TRBV5-6, the J gene TRBJ2-5, with 12 bases that match TRBD2. Sequences were obtained from CD4+ T cells from blood, cultured in vitro. The CDR3 is CASSLWTSGIETQYF. The CDR3 bases are TGTGCCAGCAGCTTGTGGACTAGCGGGATAGAGACCCAGTACTTC.